The clone carrying this TCR beta chain was counted at least ten times. Its cognate antigen is unknown. A 5'RACE template-switching step, the method used to make TCR cDNA, added a universal primer site and UMIs. TCRdb processed the 5' RACE reads anew with MiXCR; each CDR3 protein has one entry. Of about 340,000 distinct CDR3 sequences in the sample, under 5% are singletons; the top ten hold more than 20%. The data belong to a study of T cells after yellow fever vaccination. In the study overall: The SMART-Seq v4 Ultra Low Input method served to prepare the low-cell-number fractions.

Findings and limits, study-wide: Post-booster repertoires contained most primary-vaccination clones again (almost 97% CD4, roughly 91% CD8). Though weaker, the secondary response peaked faster, on day 5 versus 15.

Sequencing used PBMCs, obtained 5 days after the yellow fever booster vaccination. This TCR derives from a young man who received the YFV17D yellow fever vaccine.

The CDR3 loop is CSANSGDSTDTQYF. CDR3 bases: TGCAGTGCTAATAGCGGGGATAGCACAGATACGCAGTATTTT. J is TRBJ2-3 and V is TRBV20-1; 8 nucleotides align to TRBD2. After removal of 4 bases from V and 0 bases from J, the junction contained 3 bases not matched to a gene. Germline CDR1 DFQATT, CDR2 SNEGSKA (reference sequence). The CDR3 covers 14 residues.